This TCR beta chain was captured by sequencing in a study of CD8 T cells in ankylosing spondylitis. This clonotype was observed many times. Antigen unknown. The CDR3 is made up of 13 amino acids. Trimming pared 3 bases from V and 6 bases from J, leaving 12 bases between. CDR1 is DFQATT and CDR2 is SNEGSKA in the germline V gene (reference sequence). For TCR beta, libraries came from quantitative 5'-RACE with molecular barcodes. TCRdb independently ran MiXCR on the 5' RACE reads; one entry per CDR3 protein. There are some 240,000 distinct CDR3 sequences in the sample; roughly 8.6% occur only once, and 6.8% lies in the top ten. Study-level results: Certain motif variants had earlier been reported in reactive arthritis synovial fluid and blood. Clones tied to disease were said to be significantly enriched in matched ankylosing spondylitis synovial fluid. CD8+ disease-linked clones were present at relatively low frequencies in blood.

This clonotype was sampled from a male donor with ankylosing spondylitis or in good health (not recorded which). The chain links TRBV20-1 to TRBJ2-1; a possible D gene is TRBD1 (5 bases). The specimen sequenced was blood, either unsorted or a sorted T cell fraction (not recorded which). In DNA form, the CDR3 reads TGCAGTGCTAGTTTGAACAGGATCAATGAGCAGTTCTTC. It is translated as CSASLNRINEQFF.